This TCR beta chain derives from a study of cytomegalovirus exposure and HLA in healthy donors. The V gene's germline CDR1 is SGHRS and CDR2 YFSETQ. Trimming left V 0 bases short and J 2 bases short, with 9 bases between. CDR3 length: 15 amino acids. It was with 60 Vbeta and 13 Jbeta primers that the PCR ran. The assay was immunoSEQ multiplex PCR, and TCRdb's table has in-frame clones only and misses some. The repertoire holds 200,000 to 250,000 clones, with 78% as singletons. Sequencing was performed on PBMCs. The V and J genes are TRBV5-1 and TRBJ1-3; D might be TRBD1 (6 bases). The sequence was collected from a male donor in good health and CMV-seronegative. The CDR3 is CASSLGTGTGNTIYF. The CDR3, as DNA: TGCGCCAGCAGCTTGGGAACAGGGACTGGAAACACCATATATTTT.